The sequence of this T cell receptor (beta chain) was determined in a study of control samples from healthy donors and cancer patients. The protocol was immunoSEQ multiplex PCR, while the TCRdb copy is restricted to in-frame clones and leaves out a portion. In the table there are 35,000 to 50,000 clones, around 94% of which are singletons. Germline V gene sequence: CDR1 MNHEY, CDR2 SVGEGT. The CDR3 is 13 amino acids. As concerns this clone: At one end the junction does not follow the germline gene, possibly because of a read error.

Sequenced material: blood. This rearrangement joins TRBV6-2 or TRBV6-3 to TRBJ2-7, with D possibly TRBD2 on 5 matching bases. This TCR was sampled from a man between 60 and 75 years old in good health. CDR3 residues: CASSIGLSYAQYF. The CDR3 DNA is TGTGCCAGCAGTATCGGACTTTCCTACGCGCAGTACTTC.